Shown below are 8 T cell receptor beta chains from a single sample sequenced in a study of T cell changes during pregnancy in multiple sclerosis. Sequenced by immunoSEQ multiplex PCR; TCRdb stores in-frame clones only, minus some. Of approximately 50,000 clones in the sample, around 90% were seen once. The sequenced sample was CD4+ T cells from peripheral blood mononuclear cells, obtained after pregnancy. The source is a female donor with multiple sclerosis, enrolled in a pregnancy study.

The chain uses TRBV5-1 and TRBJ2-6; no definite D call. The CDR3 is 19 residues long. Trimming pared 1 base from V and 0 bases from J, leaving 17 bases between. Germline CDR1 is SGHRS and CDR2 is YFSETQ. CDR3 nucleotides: TGCGCCAGCAGCTTGACCCTCCTAGTTCCCGACTCTGGGGCCAACGTCCTGACTTTC. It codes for CASSLTLLVPDSGANVLTF.

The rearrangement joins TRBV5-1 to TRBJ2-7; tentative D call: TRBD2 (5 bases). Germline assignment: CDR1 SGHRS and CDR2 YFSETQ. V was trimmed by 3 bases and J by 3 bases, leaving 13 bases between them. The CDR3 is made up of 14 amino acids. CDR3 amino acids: CASSSRDGSYEQYF. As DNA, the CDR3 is TGCGCCAGCAGCTCACGGGATGGAAGCTACGAGCAGTACTTC.

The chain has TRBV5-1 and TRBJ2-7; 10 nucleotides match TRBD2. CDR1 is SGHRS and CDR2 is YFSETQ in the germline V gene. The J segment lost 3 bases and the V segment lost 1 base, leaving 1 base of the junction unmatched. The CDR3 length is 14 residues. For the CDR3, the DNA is TGCGCCAGCAGCTTGAGACTAGCGGGCTACGAGCAGTACTTC. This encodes CASSLRLAGYEQYF.

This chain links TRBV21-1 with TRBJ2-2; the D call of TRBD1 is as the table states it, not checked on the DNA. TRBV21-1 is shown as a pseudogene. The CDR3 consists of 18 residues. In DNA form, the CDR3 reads TGTGCCAGCAGCCCTCGTAACGGACAGGGAGCGAACACCGGGGAGCTGTTTTTT. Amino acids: CASSPRNGQGANTGELFF.

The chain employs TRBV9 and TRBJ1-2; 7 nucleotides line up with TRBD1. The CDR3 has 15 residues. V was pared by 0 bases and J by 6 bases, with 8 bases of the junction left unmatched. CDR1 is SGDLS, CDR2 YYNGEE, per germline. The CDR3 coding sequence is TGTGCCAGCAGCGTAGCTACAGGGGTTGGGCATGGCTACACCTTC. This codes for CASSVATGVGHGYTF.

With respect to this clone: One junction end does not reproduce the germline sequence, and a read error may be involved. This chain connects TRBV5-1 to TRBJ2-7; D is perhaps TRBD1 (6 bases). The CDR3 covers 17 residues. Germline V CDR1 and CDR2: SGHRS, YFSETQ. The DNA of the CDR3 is TGCGCTAGCAGTTTGACCGTCGGGACATCCACCACCTACGAGCAGTACTTC. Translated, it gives CASSLTVGTSTTYEQYF.

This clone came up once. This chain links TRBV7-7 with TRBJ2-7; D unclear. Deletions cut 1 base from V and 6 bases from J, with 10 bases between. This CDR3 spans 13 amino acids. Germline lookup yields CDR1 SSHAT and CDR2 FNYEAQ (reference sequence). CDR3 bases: TGTGCCAGCAGCTTAGATTACGGGTCCGAGCAGTACTTC. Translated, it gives CASSLDYGSEQYF.

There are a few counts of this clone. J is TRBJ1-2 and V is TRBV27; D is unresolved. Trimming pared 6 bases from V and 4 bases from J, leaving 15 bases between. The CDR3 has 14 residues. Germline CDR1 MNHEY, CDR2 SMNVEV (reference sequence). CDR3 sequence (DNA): TGTGCCAGCAGCATACATTTGTCCCGCTATGGCTACACCTTC. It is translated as CASSIHLSRYGYTF.